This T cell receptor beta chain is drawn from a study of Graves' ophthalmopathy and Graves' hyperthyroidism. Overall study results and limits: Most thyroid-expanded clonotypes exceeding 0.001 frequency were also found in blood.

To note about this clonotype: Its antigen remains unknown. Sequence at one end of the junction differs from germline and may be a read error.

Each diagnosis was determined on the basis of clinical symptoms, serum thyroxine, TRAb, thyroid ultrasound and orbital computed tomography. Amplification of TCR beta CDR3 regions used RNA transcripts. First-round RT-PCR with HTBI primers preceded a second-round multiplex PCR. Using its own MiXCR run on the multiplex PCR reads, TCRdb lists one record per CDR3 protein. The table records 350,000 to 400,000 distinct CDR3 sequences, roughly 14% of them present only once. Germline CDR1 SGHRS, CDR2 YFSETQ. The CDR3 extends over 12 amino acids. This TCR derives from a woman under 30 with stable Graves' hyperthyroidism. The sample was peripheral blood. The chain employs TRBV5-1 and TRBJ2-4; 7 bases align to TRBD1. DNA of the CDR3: TGCGCCAGCAGCCCCGGACAGGACATTAAGTACTTC. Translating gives CASSPGQDIKYF.